Shown below are 22 T cell receptor beta chains from a single sample sequenced in a study of CD8 T cells in ankylosing spondylitis. TCRdb processed the 5' RACE reads anew with MiXCR; each CDR3 protein has one entry. Of 230,000 or so distinct CDR3 sequences in the sample, under 30% were seen once. Sequenced sample: blood, either unsorted or a sorted T cell fraction (not recorded which). Receptor source: a male donor with ankylosing spondylitis or in good health (not recorded which).

This clonotype came up many times. The chain recombines TRBV20-1 with TRBJ1-5; a possible D gene is TRBD1 (6 bases). V lost 0 bases and J 5 bases, leaving 14 bases between the germline ends. The germline V gene encodes CDR1 DFQATT and CDR2 SNEGSKA (reference sequence). This CDR3 spans 15 amino acids. The CDR3 DNA follows: TGCAGTGCTAGAGATAGAACAGGGCTCCATCAGCCCCAGCATTTT. It codes for CSARDRTGLHQPQHF.

The chain combines TRBV12-3 or TRBV12-4 with TRBJ2-5, with D possibly being TRBD2 (6 bases). CDR3 length: 13 amino acids. V lost 6 bases and J lost 3, with 11 bases in between. This CDR3 is CASRPREEETQYF. DNA of the CDR3: TGTGCCAGCAGACCGAGGGAGGAAGAGACCCAGTACTTC.

This clonotype showed up many times. The germline gene is not matched at one end of the junction; a read error may be the cause. The rearrangement uses TRBV12-3 or TRBV12-4 and TRBJ2-5, with TRBD2 as a possible D gene (5 bases). This CDR3 contains 14 residues. The CDR3 loop is CASTLYEGQETQYF. The CDR3 bases are TGTGCCAGCACTTTATATGAGGGCCAAGAGACCCAGTACTTC.

The chain links TRBV6-1 to TRBJ2-3; 10 positions agree with TRBD1. The CDR3 is made up of 14 amino acids. Germline CDR1 reads MNHNS; CDR2 reads SASEGT. Trimming removed 6 bases from V and 3 bases from J; junction bases left unmatched: 3. The CDR3 region is CASRRGQGTDTQYF. DNA of the CDR3: TGTGCCAGCAGAAGGGGACAGGGGACAGATACGCAGTATTTT.

Many counts were recorded for this clonotype. This chain uses TRBV20-1 with TRBJ1-4, with D possibly matching TRBD1 (6 bases). Germline loops: CDR1 DFQATT, CDR2 SNEGSKA (reference sequence). This CDR3 has 11 amino acids. Trimming removed 6 bases from V and 8 bases from J, with 10 bases in between. DNA for the CDR3: TGCAGTGCAAACACAGGGGAAAAACTGTTTTTT. Its translation is CSANTGEKLFF.

This chain links TRBV5-4 with TRBJ2-3, with D perhaps being TRBD1 or TRBD2 (6 bases each). CDR3 size: 15 residues. The V and J ends lost 3 bases and 6 bases respectively, with 17 bases between them. Germline V lookup: CDR1 SGHNT, CDR2 YYREEE (reference sequence). Here the CDR3 reads CASSSGDITSDTQYF. CDR3 nucleotides: TGTGCCAGCAGCTCGGGGGACATCACCTCGGATACGCAGTATTTT.

The genes are TRBV6-4 and TRBJ2-1; 13 nucleotides align to TRBD2. Trimming at V came to 6 bases and at J to 10 bases, leaving 15 bases not matched to a gene. Germline V lookup: CDR1 MRHNA, CDR2 SNTAGT. This CDR3 comprises 17 residues. The chain's CDR3 is CASSLLPGLAGINEQFF. The DNA of the CDR3 is TGTGCCAGCAGCTTACTACCGGGACTAGCGGGGATTAACGAGCAGTTCTTC.

The table lists this clonotype with many counts. The V gene is TRBV28, the J gene TRBJ1-4, with D unresolved. The V end lost 4 bases, the J end lost 8 bases, and 14 bases lay between the germline ends. The CDR3 runs 14 residues. Germline CDR1 is MDHEN and CDR2 is SYDVKM. CDR3 nucleotide sequence: TGTGCCAGCAGTTCCTTAGGGTTCCGGGAAAAACTGTTTTTT. The encoded protein is CASSSLGFREKLFF.

In DNA form, the CDR3 reads TGCGCCAGCAGCTTGGTATTGGGTAACGAGCAGTACTTC. It is translated as CASSLVLGNEQYF. The chain uses TRBV5-1 and TRBJ2-7; D gene unclear. V lost 0 bases and J 5 bases, leaving 9 bases between the germline ends. The CDR3 extends over 13 amino acids. CDR1 and CDR2 (germline): SGHRS, YFSETQ.

The chain joins TRBV6-6 to TRBJ2-4; D call uncertain. Germline CDR1 and CDR2: MNHNY and SVGAGI (reference sequence). The CDR3 covers 11 residues. Between the trimmed V and J ends, which lost 2 bases and 9 bases, there was a span of 5 bases. The CDR3 DNA reads TGTGCCAGCAGTTACGAGCGCATTCAGTACTTC. Amino acids: CASSYERIQYF.

This clonotype came up many times. The chain has TRBV5-1 and TRBJ2-7, with 7 bases matching TRBD1. Unmatched junction bases numbered 3, after V lost 4 bases and J lost 2 bases. Germline CDR1 is SGHRS and CDR2 is YFSETQ. There are 13 residues in the CDR3. The CDR3 DNA follows: TGCGCCAGCAGCGCTGACAGGGCCTACGAGCAGTACTTC. Its protein is CASSADRAYEQYF.

This clonotype was picked up many times. The chain joins TRBV18 to TRBJ2-7; possibly TRBD2 for D (5 bases). The ends were cut back, 3 bases at V and 6 bases at J, with 9 bases in the middle. Germline V gives CDR1 KGHSH, CDR2 LQKENI. The CDR3 spans 12 residues. As DNA, the CDR3 is TGTGCCAGCTCACCTATCGGGGTCGAGCAGTACTTC. It yields the protein CASSPIGVEQYF.

This clonotype has ten or more counts. CDR3 coding DNA: TGTGCCACCAGTGATGACGGGACATCGCTCAATGAGCAGTTCTTC. This sequence encodes CATSDDGTSLNEQFF. The chain is built from TRBV24-1 and TRBJ2-1, with D tentatively TRBD1 (6 bases). Looked up from germline, CDR1 is KGHDR and CDR2 is SFDVKD. Trimming took off 3 bases at V and 6 bases at J, with 14 bases between the two ends. CDR3 length: 15 amino acids.

The chain combines TRBV20-1 with TRBJ2-3, with D perhaps TRBD1 or TRBD2 (5 bases each). The CDR3 loop spans 15 amino acids. V was clipped by 0 bases and J by 5 bases, with 15 bases between them. In germline, CDR1 is DFQATT, CDR2 SNEGSKA (reference sequence). The CDR3 here is CSARDPQPRGDTQYF. In nucleotides, the CDR3 is TGCAGTGCTAGAGATCCCCAACCGAGGGGAGATACGCAGTATTTT.

The CDR3: CASRGAGAPGTGELFF. The CDR3 DNA reads as TGTGCCAGCAGAGGAGCGGGGGCCCCGGGGACCGGGGAGCTGTTTTTT. The chain couples TRBV2 to TRBJ2-2; 8 nucleotides align to TRBD2. The trim removed 6 bases at V and 5 bases at J, leaving 11 bases unmatched. Germline V lookup: CDR1 SNHLY, CDR2 FYNNEI. This CDR3 has 16 amino acids.

This clonotype was detected a few times. The gene calls are TRBV20-1 and TRBJ2-2; TRBD2 agrees at 8 bases. Germline V lookup: CDR1 DFQATT, CDR2 SNEGSKA (reference sequence). Losses at the gene ends were 0 bases for V and 1 base for J; bases not matched to a gene: 7. The CDR3 is 17 amino acids. The CDR3 sequence: CSARDGAGAVNTGELFF. Written as DNA, the CDR3 is TGCAGTGCTAGAGATGGAGCGGGGGCCGTGAACACCGGGGAGCTGTTTTTT.

This rearrangement joins TRBV2 to TRBJ2-1; no reliable D call. Trimming left V 3 bases short and J 10 bases short, with 13 bases between. Germline V CDR1 and CDR2: SNHLY, FYNNEI. CDR3 length equals 13 residues. The CDR3 bases are TGTGCCAGCAGTGATGATGGGGATGGGGAGCAGTTCTTC. Encoded protein: CASSDDGDGEQFF. Using reference TRBV2 and TRBJ2-1 for the parts outside the CDR3, the full variable domain is EPEVTQTPSHQVTQMGQEVILRCVPISNHLYFYWYRQILGQKVEFLVSFYNNEISEKSEIFDDQFSVERPDGSNFTLKIRSTKLEDSAMYFCASSDDGDGEQFFGPGTRLTVL.

The rearrangement links TRBV2 to TRBJ2-1; 8 nucleotides agree with TRBD1. J was trimmed by 3 bases and V by 2 bases; bases with no gene match: 3. Germline lookup yields CDR1 SNHLY and CDR2 FYNNEI. The CDR3 is 15 amino acids. The CDR3 bases are TGTGCCAGCAGTGAACAGGGGGCTGGCTACAATGAGCAGTTCTTC. Translating it yields CASSEQGAGYNEQFF.

The V gene is TRBV6-1, the J gene TRBJ1-5; D call uncertain. V dropped 5 bases and J dropped 3 bases, with 14 bases sitting between them. The CDR3 runs to 15 residues. Per germline, CDR1 MNHNS and CDR2 SASEGT. The CDR3: CASSKSDGHNQPQHF. CDR3 sequence (DNA): TGTGCCAGCAGTAAATCCGACGGTCACAATCAGCCCCAGCATTTT.

This clonotype was recorded many times. The rearrangement joins TRBV20-1 to TRBJ1-2; 7 positions agree with TRBD1. Unmatched junction bases numbered 5, after V lost 3 bases and J lost 4 bases. This CDR3 spans 13 amino acids. Germline CDR1 and CDR2: DFQATT and SNEGSKA (reference sequence). The CDR3 loop is CSASPGQAYGYTF. The DNA of the CDR3 is TGCAGTGCTAGTCCCGGACAGGCCTATGGCTACACCTTC.

For the CDR3, the DNA is TGCAGTTCCCATAAGGGACCGACAGGCGAGCAGTTCTTC. It translates to CSSHKGPTGEQFF. V gene TRBV20-1 combines with J gene TRBJ2-1; D perhaps matches TRBD1 (6 bases). Germline-derived CDR1 and CDR2 are DFQATT and SNEGSKA (reference sequence). The CDR3 loop spans 13 amino acids. V was pared by 8 bases and J by 10 bases, with 21 bases between.

A few counts support this clonotype. V gene TRBV20-1 combines with J gene TRBJ2-7; 7 nucleotides line up with TRBD1. The germline gives CDR1 DFQATT, CDR2 SNEGSKA (reference sequence). This CDR3 is built from 14 residues. Trimming at V came to 6 bases and at J to 1 base, leaving 9 bases not matched to a gene. The CDR3 DNA follows: TGCAGTGCCAAAATCGACAGGGTGTCCTACGAGCAGTACTTC. Translation: CSAKIDRVSYEQYF.